The rows below give T cell receptor beta chains drawn from one sample of a study of cytomegalovirus exposure and HLA in healthy donors. Assay: immunoSEQ multiplex PCR; the TCRdb copy retains only in-frame clones and omits some. The sample has about 120,000 clones; 80% are singletons. Sequences were obtained from PBMCs. The receptor source for this set is a female donor in good health and CMV-seropositive. Both conserved end residues are part of each CDR3. The D gene is left open where the match is weak. Size is omitted from some rows. Given values are once, few, many or a class for expanded clones.

>TRBV7-2|NA|TRBJ2-1|TRBD1
CASSRPGQAVLSYNEQFF
TGTGCCAGCAGTCGACCGGGACAGGCAGTGCTCTCCTACAATGAGCAGTTCTTC
>TRBV7-2|NA|TRBJ1-4|TRBD1
CASSYGTGGNEKLFF
TGTGCCAGCAGCTATGGGACAGGGGGTAATGAAAAACTGTTTTTT
>TRBV19|NA|TRBJ1-5|TRBD1
CASAGTGGRQPQHF
TGTGCCAGTGCCGGGACAGGGGGACGTCAGCCCCAGCATTTT
>TRBV7-6|NA|TRBJ2-3|NA
CASSFPGGKDTQYF
TGTGCCAGCAGCTTTCCTGGGGGGAAAGATACGCAGTATTTT
>TRBV7-2|NA|TRBJ2-2|TRBD1
CASSLELQGFGELFF
TGTGCCAGCAGCTTAGAACTACAGGGGTTCGGGGAGCTGTTTTTT
>TRBV25-1|NA|TRBJ2-3|TRBD2
CASSEFGGGKDTQYF
TGTGCCAGCAGTGAATTTGGCGGGGGTAAGGATACGCAGTATTTT
>TRBV18|NA|TRBJ2-5|NA
CASSPHREETQYF
TGTGCCAGCTCACCACACAGGGAAGAGACCCAGTACTTC
>TRBV18|NA|TRBJ2-7|NA
CASSPRQGLTGEQYF
TGTGCCAGCTCACCACGGCAGGGATTAACGGGTGAGCAGTACTTC
>TRBV6-5|NA|TRBJ2-1|NA
CASSYNAGNEQFF
TGTGCCAGCAGTTACAACGCCGGCAATGAGCAGTTCTTC
>TRBV10-3|NA|TRBJ1-2|TRBD1
CAITPDRGTINYGYTF
TGTGCCATCACCCCGGACAGGGGCACTATTAACTATGGCTACACCTTC
>TRBV5-4|NA|TRBJ2-3|NA
CASSQVGRVGDTQYF
TGTGCCAGCAGCCAGGTTGGCAGGGTAGGAGATACGCAGTATTTT
>TRBV9|NA|TRBJ1-2|NA
CASSEGPTKGYYGYTF
TGTGCCAGCAGCGAGGGGCCCACAAAGGGATACTATGGCTACACCTTC
>TRBV2|NA|TRBJ1-5|NA
CASKWQGGQPQHF
TGTGCCAGCAAATGGCAGGGAGGGCAGCCCCAGCATTTT
>TRBV18|once|TRBJ1-1|TRBD1
CASSSRTGGTNTEAFF
TGTGCCAGCTCATCACGGACAGGTGGTACGAACACTGAAGCTTTCTTT
>TRBV11-2|few|TRBJ1-2|TRBD1
CASSPGGSLYGYTF
TGTGCCAGCAGCCCAGGGGGTTCCCTCTATGGCTACACCTTC
>TRBV6-5|NA|TRBJ1-2|TRBD1
CASSYDSGGASGYTF
TGTGCCAGCAGTTATGACTCAGGGGGCGCGTCTGGCTACACCTTC
>TRBV6-5|NA|TRBJ2-3|NA
CASSYQDTQYF
TGTGCCAGCAGTTATCAGGATACGCAGTATTTT
>TRBV27|NA|TRBJ1-2|TRBD1
CASRNSTRDSYGYTF
TGTGCCAGCAGAAACTCAACCCGGGACAGCTATGGCTACACCTTC
>TRBV27|NA|TRBJ1-1|NA
CASNTIRWAMNTEAFF
TGTGCCAGCAACACAATACGGTGGGCTATGAACACTGAAGCTTTCTTT
>TRBV6-5|NA|TRBJ1-1|NA
CASSPPYRRNTEAFF
TGTGCCAGCAGCCCGCCTTACAGGAGGAACACTGAAGCTTTCTTT
>TRBV6-6|few|TRBJ1-4|NA
CASRSQPRLNEKLFF
TGTGCCAGCAGGTCTCAGCCCAGACTTAATGAAAAACTGTTTTTT
>TRBV7-9|NA|TRBJ2-7|TRBD1
CASSLGTGSYEQYF
TGTGCCAGCAGCTTAGGGACAGGGTCCTACGAGCAGTACTTC
>TRBV19|NA|TRBJ1-2|NA
CASKTGTNYGYTF
TGTGCCAGTAAGACTGGAACTAACTATGGCTACACCTTC
>TRBV5-6|NA|TRBJ2-2|TRBD2
CASSLGSAGGAGTGELFF
TGTGCCAGCAGCTTGGGGAGTGCGGGGGGGGCCGGCACCGGGGAGCTGTTTTTT
>TRBV30|NA|TRBJ1-3|NA
CAWSQIPPGIGNTIYF
TGTGCCTGGAGTCAAATCCCCCCAGGTATTGGAAACACCATATATTTT
>TRBV4-3|NA|TRBJ2-4|NA
CASSQDHALENIQYF
TGCGCCAGCAGCCAAGATCACGCACTCGAAAACATTCAGTACTTC
>TRBV29-1|NA|TRBJ2-5|NA
CSVGAGIGETQYF
TGCAGCGTAGGTGCGGGGATTGGAGAGACCCAGTACTTC
>TRBV4-1|NA|TRBJ1-1|NA
CASSQIPRTEAFF
TGCGCCAGCAGCCAGATCCCGCGCACTGAAGCTTTCTTT
>TRBV6-5|NA|TRBJ1-6|NA
CASSYTGNWDSPLHF
TGTGCCAGCAGTTACACCGGGAACTGGGATTCACCCCTCCACTTT
>TRBV7-8|few|TRBJ1-3|TRBD1
CASSLPPGQAGNTIYF
TGTGCCAGCAGCTTACCCCCGGGACAGGCTGGTAACACCATATATTTT
>TRBV30|NA|TRBJ2-7|NA
CAWSAQGEGQYF
TGTGCCTGGAGCGCACAGGGTGAGGGGCAGTACTTC
>TRBV23-1|NA|TRBJ1-1|NA
CASSPLGEGRRTEAFF
TGCGCCAGCAGTCCTCTGGGGGAGGGGCGTAGGACTGAAGCTTTCTTT
>TRBV30|NA|TRBJ1-5|TRBD1
CAWSGTGNQPQHF
TGTGCCTGGTCCGGGACAGGGAATCAGCCCCAGCATTTT
>TRBV19|NA|TRBJ1-5|TRBD1
CASSSDRGPYSNQPQHF
TGTGCCAGTAGTTCGGACAGGGGCCCTTATAGCAATCAGCCCCAGCATTTT
>TRBV7-9|NA|TRBJ1-1|NA
CASSLDRGGAFF
TGTGCCAGCAGCTTAGACCGGGGAGGAGCTTTCTTT
>TRBV30|NA|TRBJ2-3|TRBD2
CAWSVNGGGTDTQYF
TGTGCCTGGAGTGTTAACGGCGGGGGTACAGATACGCAGTATTTT
>TRBV19|NA|TRBJ1-3|NA
CASLGLSGNTIYF
TGTGCCAGTTTGGGACTCTCTGGAAACACCATATATTTT
>TRBV7-9|NA|TRBJ2-1|TRBD2
CASNLGTSAYNEQFF
TGTGCCAGCAACCTAGGGACTAGCGCCTACAATGAGCAGTTCTTC
>TRBV6-5|NA|TRBJ1-1|NA
CASGGQPNTEAFF
TGTGCCAGCGGGGGACAACCGAACACTGAAGCTTTCTTT
>TRBV2|NA|TRBJ2-7|TRBD2
CASSEAGRGEYEQYF
TGTGCCAGCAGTGAAGCGGGGAGGGGCGAATACGAGCAGTACTTC